Detailed here is one T cell receptor beta chain. Antigen specificity is unknown. The data originate from a study of shared clonotypes between healthy human individuals. Overall study context: Aged between 18 and 49, the donors were two women and three men. Study-wide results and caveats: Shared clonotypes across all four donors exceeded non-shared ones in generation probability.

The authors ran the assay at deep level. TCRdb keeps only in-frame clones here, not all; method: immunoSEQ multiplex PCR. The data hold a few hundred thousand clones, with over 70% observed a single time. This TCR was recovered from a man in his thirties or forties in good health. Sequenced material: memory CD4+ T cells sorted from blood. Subset in this sample: CD45RA-negative fraction.

CDR3 in amino acids: CASRALQGRSTDTQYF. The CDR3 nucleotides read TGTGCCAGCAGGGCCTTACAGGGGAGAAGCACAGATACGCAGTATTTT. The J gene is TRBJ2-3, the V gene TRBV28; 7 bases line up with TRBD1. V trimming: 6 bases; J trimming: 0 bases; junction bases outside the gene matches: 9. The CDR3 totals 16 residues. The germline V gene has CDR1 MDHEN and CDR2 SYDVKM.